This T cell receptor (beta chain) was captured in a study of CD8+ T cells in alopecia areata. As regards this clone: The germline and genes are mouse ones. The CDR3 extends 4 residues past the end of the read, so its final part is completed from the germline J gene.

cDNA reverse transcribed from extracted RNA served as the sequencing template. Libraries were prepared by immunoSEQ multiplex PCR; TCRdb keeps only in-frame clonotypes and omits some of them. The repertoire consists of some 120,000 clones, none detected only once. CDR1 and CDR2 from the germline V gene are FNHDT and SITEND (reference sequence). This CDR3 comprises 15 residues. The sequence came from a C3H/HeJ mouse with alopecia areata. As its MHC haplotype, the strain has H2-k. The chain uses TRBV19 and TRBJ2-7; 8 bases line up with TRBD2. Sequenced sample: lesional skin. The covered CDR3 bases are TGTGCCAGCAGTATGAGCCTGGGGGGCGAATAT. Its protein is CASSMSLGGEY. The whole CDR3 is CASSMSLGGEYEQYF. Combining the CDR3 with reference TRBV19 and TRBJ2-7 gives the whole variable domain GGIITQTPKFLIGQEGQKLTLKCQQNFNHDTMYWYRQDSGKGLRLIYYSITENDLQKGDLSEGYDASREKKSSFSLTVTSAQKNEMAVFLCASSMSLGGEYEQYFGPGTRLTVL.